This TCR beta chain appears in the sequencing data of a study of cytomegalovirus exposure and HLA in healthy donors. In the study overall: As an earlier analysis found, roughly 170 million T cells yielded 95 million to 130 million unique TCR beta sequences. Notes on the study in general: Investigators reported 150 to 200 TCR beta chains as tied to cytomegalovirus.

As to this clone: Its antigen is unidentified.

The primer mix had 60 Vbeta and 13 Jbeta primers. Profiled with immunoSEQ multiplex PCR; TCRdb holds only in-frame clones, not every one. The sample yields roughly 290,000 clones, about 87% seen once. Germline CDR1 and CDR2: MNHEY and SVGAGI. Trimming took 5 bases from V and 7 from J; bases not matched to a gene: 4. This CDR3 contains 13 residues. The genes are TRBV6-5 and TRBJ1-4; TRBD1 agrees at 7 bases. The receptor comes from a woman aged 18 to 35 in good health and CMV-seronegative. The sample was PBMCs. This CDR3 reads CASSRRQGEKLFF. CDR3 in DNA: TGTGCCAGCAGTCGTCGACAGGGTGAAAAACTGTTTTTT.